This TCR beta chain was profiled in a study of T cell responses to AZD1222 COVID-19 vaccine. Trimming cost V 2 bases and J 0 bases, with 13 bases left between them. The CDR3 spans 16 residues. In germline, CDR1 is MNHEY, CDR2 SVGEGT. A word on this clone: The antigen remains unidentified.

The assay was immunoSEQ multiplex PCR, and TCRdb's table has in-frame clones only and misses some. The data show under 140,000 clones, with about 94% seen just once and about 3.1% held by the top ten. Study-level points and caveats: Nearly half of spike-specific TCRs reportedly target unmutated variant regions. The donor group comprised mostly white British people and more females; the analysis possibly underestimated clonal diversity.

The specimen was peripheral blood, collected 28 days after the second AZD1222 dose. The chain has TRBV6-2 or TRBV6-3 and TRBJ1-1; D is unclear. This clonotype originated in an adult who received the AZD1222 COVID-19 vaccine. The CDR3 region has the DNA TGTGCCAGCAGTTACCGGGCAGACAAAATGAACACTGAAGCTTTCTTT. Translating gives CASSYRADKMNTEAFF.